This T cell receptor (beta chain) is drawn from a study of Ad26.COV2.S vaccination and SARS-CoV-2 variants. The study's findings and limits: After vaccination, substantial breadth of spike-specific CD8+ and CD4+ responses was reported.

With respect to this clone: Antigen: not known.

CDR1 MNHNY and CDR2 SVGAGI come from the germline V gene (reference sequence). V was trimmed by 7 bases and J by 6 bases, leaving 15 bases between them. This CDR3 spans 13 amino acids. Here immunoSEQ multiplex PCR was the method, and the copy in TCRdb shows in-frame clones only, minus some. The data hold about 350,000 clones, with just over 90% observed a single time. The sequence was obtained from a human donor who had recovered from COVID-19. The chain carries TRBV6-6 and TRBJ1-1; D unclear. The sample consisted of peripheral blood, taken after recovery from COVID-19. The CDR3 region has the DNA TGTGCCAGCATGACGGGGATAAGAGCTGAAGCTTTCTTT. This encodes CASMTGIRAEAFF.